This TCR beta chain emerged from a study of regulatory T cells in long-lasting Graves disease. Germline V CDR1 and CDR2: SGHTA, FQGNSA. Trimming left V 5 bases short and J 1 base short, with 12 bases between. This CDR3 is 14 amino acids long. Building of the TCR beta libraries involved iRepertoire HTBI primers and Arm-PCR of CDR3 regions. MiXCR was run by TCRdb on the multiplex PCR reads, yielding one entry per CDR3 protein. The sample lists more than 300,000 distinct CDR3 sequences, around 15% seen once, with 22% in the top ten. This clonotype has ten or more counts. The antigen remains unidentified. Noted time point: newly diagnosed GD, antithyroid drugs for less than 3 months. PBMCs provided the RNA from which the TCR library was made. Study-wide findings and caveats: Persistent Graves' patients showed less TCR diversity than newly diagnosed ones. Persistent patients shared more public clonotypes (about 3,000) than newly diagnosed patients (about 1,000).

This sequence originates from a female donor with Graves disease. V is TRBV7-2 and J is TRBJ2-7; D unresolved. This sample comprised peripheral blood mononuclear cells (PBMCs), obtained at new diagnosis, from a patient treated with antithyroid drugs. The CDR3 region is CASSKEGSSYEQYF. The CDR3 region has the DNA TGTGCCAGCAGCAAGGAAGGATCATCCTACGAGCAGTACTTC.